The next 9 T cell receptor beta chains were all read from a single sample in a study of blood T cells in healthy people across ages. The authors ran a second PCR of roughly 6 to 11 cycles using a sample-barcoded 5' primer and a J-beta primer mix. Each CDR3 protein is one row after TCRdb ran MiXCR on the 5' RACE reads. The sample shows 500,000 to 650,000 distinct CDR3 sequences, over 25% of them seen only once. This same sample was also taken into another study, of T cells of mothers and their children.

Sequencing was carried out using blood. These receptors were collected from a boy aged 2 to 10 in good health.

The J gene is TRBJ2-5, the V gene TRBV7-2; tentatively, D is TRBD1 (5 bases). CDR3 size: 16 residues. Germline values: CDR1 SGHTA, CDR2 FQGNSA. The V end was cut by 1 base, the J end by 2 bases, with 14 bases between. The CDR3 spells CASSLGGRPGQETQYF. The CDR3 nucleotides are TGTGCCAGCAGCTTAGGGGGCAGACCCGGGCAAGAGACCCAGTACTTC.

The chain is built from TRBV6-6 and TRBJ2-3; TRBD1 matches at 7 bases. Looked up from germline, CDR1 is MNHNY and CDR2 is SVGAGI (reference sequence). J was trimmed by 4 bases and V by 0 bases; bases with no gene match: 7. This CDR3 has 16 amino acids. CDR3 protein: CASSYSQGVRADTQYF. Here the CDR3 DNA reads TGTGCCAGCAGTTACTCCCAGGGGGTTAGGGCAGATACGCAGTATTTT.

This clonotype has a handful of counts. The chain's CDR3 is CASRSGFNYGYTF. CDR3 in DNA: TGTGCCAGCAGGAGCGGCTTTAACTATGGCTACACCTTC. V gene TRBV25-1 combines with J gene TRBJ1-2, with D unresolved. The CDR3 covers 13 residues. CDR1 and CDR2 (germline): MGHDK, SYGVNS. V lost 6 bases and J 1 base, leaving 9 bases between the germline ends.

The chain links TRBV14 to TRBJ2-1; the D gene could be TRBD1 or TRBD2 (6 bases each). Per the germline V gene, CDR1 is SGHDN and CDR2 is FVKESK. The CDR3 totals 14 residues. V gave up 0 bases and J gave up 7 bases, with 10 bases separating them. CDR3 region: CASSQDIGGNEQFF. As DNA, the CDR3 is TGTGCCAGCAGCCAAGATATAGGGGGGAATGAGCAGTTCTTC.

This clonotype was found a few times. The chain couples TRBV13 to TRBJ2-2, with D tentatively TRBD1 or TRBD2 (5 bases each). CDR1 is PRHDT, CDR2 FYEKMQ, per germline (reference sequence). With 5 bases removed from V and 1 base from J, the gap between germline ends came to 14 bases. CDR3 length: 16 amino acids. The CDR3 nucleotides are TGTGCCAGCAGCCCCTGGGGGAAGGGGAACACCGGGGAGCTGTTTTTT. Protein sequence: CASSPWGKGNTGELFF.

The chain carries TRBV6-6 and TRBJ2-2; the D gene is possibly TRBD2 (6 bases). The CDR3 loop spans 14 amino acids. V dropped 0 bases and J dropped 4 bases, with 6 bases sitting between them. The V gene's germline CDR1 is MNHNY and CDR2 SVGAGI (reference sequence). The CDR3 spells CASSYSGSTGELFF. The CDR3 DNA sequence: TGTGCCAGCAGTTACTCCGGGAGCACCGGGGAGCTGTTTTTT.

This clonotype was counted a few times. The chain combines TRBV28 with TRBJ2-4, with D maybe TRBD1 (6 bases). Germline values: CDR1 MDHEN, CDR2 SYDVKM. V was cut by 6 bases and J by 3 bases, with 12 bases left in between. The CDR3 contains 14 residues. CDR3 in DNA: TGTGCCAGCAGACAGGGTCAGGTCAAAAACATTCAGTACTTC. As protein: CASRQGQVKNIQYF.

This clonotype was detected a few times. This chain links TRBV7-9 with TRBJ2-5; a weak D match, TRBD2 (6 bases). V was shortened by 6 bases and J by 1 base, with 9 bases between the two germline ends. Per the germline V gene, CDR1 is SEHNR and CDR2 is FQNEAQ (reference sequence). The CDR3 sequence is 13 residues long. CDR3 nucleotides: TGTGCCAGCAGAGGCGGGACCCAAGAGACCCAGTACTTC. Protein product: CASRGGTQETQYF.

V is TRBV5-6 and J is TRBJ2-5, with TRBD2 as a possible D gene (5 bases). The J call is in doubt because the DNA end fits TRBJ2-7 better. The CDR3 has 14 amino acids. Germline V gene data show CDR1 as SGHDT and CDR2 as YYEEEE. The CDR3 nucleotides are TGTGCCAGCAGCTTCGGGAATGTGGTCCACGAGCAGTACTTC. Protein sequence: CASSFGNVVHEQYF.